This T cell receptor (beta chain) was recovered during a study of cytomegalovirus exposure and HLA in healthy donors. With respect to this clone: As yet, its antigen is unknown.

The PCR ran on 60 Vbeta and 13 Jbeta primers. Repertoires were generated with immunoSEQ multiplex PCR, while TCRdb's copy carries only in-frame clones and drops some. The repertoire consists of roughly 160,000 clones, with roughly 80% occurring once and the leading ten covering more than 4%. The study sampled nominally healthy donors, though unrecorded immune exposures were likely. General study results and limits: On later analysis, the bulk of CMV-associated TCR beta chains appeared to be HLA-restricted. A list of 164 TCR beta chains associated with cytomegalovirus was given. Later analysis associated a missense DCLRE1C variant with TCR beta V- and J-gene trimming.

The receptor was derived from a man aged 40-50 years in good health and CMV-seronegative. Source material: PBMCs.

DNA for the CDR3: TGCGCCAGCAGCTCCCGGGTGGCAGGGCTGCCTGCCGAGCAGTACTTC. It translates to CASSSRVAGLPAEQYF. The chain combines TRBV5-1 with TRBJ2-7; D perhaps matches TRBD1 (5 bases). The CDR3 is made up of 16 amino acids. V lost 3 bases and J lost 6, with 22 bases in between. CDR1 SGHRS and CDR2 YFSETQ come from the germline V gene.